This record covers a single T cell receptor beta chain. The naive CD8 population came from CD45RO-negative cells selected for CCR7, without terminally differentiated effector memory CD45RA+ cells. The data were taken from a study of shared clonotypes between healthy human individuals. Clones were read by immunoSEQ multiplex PCR, and TCRdb kept only the in-frame ones, dropping some. The repertoire holds some 2 million clones, roughly 94% seen once, with roughly 1.1% in the top ten. The sequenced sample consisted of naive CD8+ T cells sorted from blood. The TCR sequence derives from a man in his late teens or twenties in good health.

The CDR3 bases are TGTGCCAGCAGCTTAAACACTTTAGAGCAGTACTTC. Protein: CASSLNTLEQYF. The V call is TRBV7-9, the J call TRBJ2-7; D gene unclear. This CDR3 contains 12 residues. Germline lookup yields CDR1 SEHNR and CDR2 FQNEAQ (reference sequence). The V end was cut by 2 bases, the J end by 7 bases, with 9 bases between. The entire variable domain, with the rest obtained from reference TRBV7-9 and TRBJ2-7, is as follows: DTGVSQNPRHKITKRGQNVTFRCDPISEHNRLYWYRQTLGQGPEFLTYFQNEAQLEKSRLLSDRFSAERPKGSFSTLEIQRTEQGDSAMYLCASSLNTLEQYFGPGTRLTVT.